This TCR beta chain was profiled in a study of blood T cell repertoires in COVID-19. As for the study in general: Specimens from acute and convalescent COVID-19 originated in the United States, Italy and Spain. Sample material is recorded as cDNA or gDNA derived from T cells, B-cell-depleted T cells, or PBMCs.

As processed by the authors: Estimates of nucleated cell counts were drawn from the amplification of reference gene primers. The repertoire was sequenced with immunoSEQ multiplex PCR; TCRdb's copy has only in-frame clones and lacks some. V and J calls and clone size are given by that table; D and trimming were obtained from the DNA. The sample yields about 200,000 clones, 70% to 90% seen once. CDR3 length: 16 residues. Germline V CDR1 and CDR2: SGHTA, FQGNSA. The ends lost 2 bases at V and 4 bases at J; junction bases unmatched: 7. The TCR comes from a human donor with active or convalescent COVID-19. The donor label of this sample is uncertain. Specimen: peripheral blood. This chain joins TRBV7-2 and TRBJ2-3; 9 bases fit TRBD2. The CDR3 spells CASSLWRGGPADTQYF. For the CDR3, the DNA is TGTGCCAGCAGCTTATGGCGGGGGGGCCCCGCAGATACGCAGTATTTT. Together with reference TRBV7-2 and TRBJ2-3, the CDR3 gives the full variable domain: GAGVSQSPSNKVTEKGKDVELRCDPISGHTALYWYRQSLGQGLEFLIYFQGNSAPDKSGLPSDRFSAERTGGSVSTLTIQRTQQEDSAVYLCASSLWRGGPADTQYFGPGTRLTVL.